This T cell receptor beta chain emerged from a study of cytotoxic CD8 clonotypes in ibrutinib-treated CLL. About the study: Patients attained approximately 25 partial and 2 complete responses; at median around 68 months, around 15 remained remitted while approximately 12 progressed. The study's findings and limits: Baseline clonality, higher than in age-matched healthy donors, tracked circulating CD8+ T-cell counts.

This clone is medium-sized within its sample. What it binds is not known. Using immunoSEQ multiplex PCR, the repertoire was profiled, and TCRdb retains in-frame clones only, with some absent. The data show approximately 11,000 clones, roughly 60% seen once. The clonotype was recovered from a human donor with chronic lymphocytic leukemia. The sample in question was PBMCs, obtained before ibrutinib treatment.

CDR3 sequence: CASSPQRGTEAFF. The CDR3 DNA is TGTGCCAGCAGCCCCCAAAGGGGCACTGAAGCTTTCTTT. The chain has TRBV9 and TRBJ1-1; TRBD1 is a possible D gene (5 bases). This CDR3 spans 13 amino acids. Germline CDR1 is SGDLS and CDR2 is YYNGEE. Trimming shortened V by 4 bases and J by 4 bases, and 11 bases separated the two germline ends.